Listed below are T cell receptor beta chains from one sample, sequenced in a study of T cell changes during pregnancy in multiple sclerosis. Sequencing was performed with immunoSEQ multiplex PCR; in TCRdb, only in-frame clones are kept and a portion is missing. The sample shows 39,000 or so clones, around 90% of them seen only once. The sample consisted of CD8+ T cells from peripheral blood mononuclear cells, taken in the first trimester of pregnancy. The origin of the receptors is a female donor with multiple sclerosis, enrolled in a pregnancy study. CDR3s include the opening cysteine and the closing phenylalanine or tryptophan. The D gene is left open where the match is weak. Size values are once, few and many counts, or a class for expanded clones, and some rows have none.

size	D	V	J	CDR3	DNA
once	TRBD1	TRBV10-3	TRBJ2-7	CAISQHGQGVYEQYF	TGTGCCATCAGCCAGCACGGACAGGGGGTCTACGAGCAGTACTTC
.	.	TRBV11-2	TRBJ2-1	CASSLGGGEYEQFF	TGTGCCAGCAGCTTGGGCGGGGGCGAATACGAGCAGTTCTTC
.	.	TRBV5-4	TRBJ2-1	CASSLAVSSYNEQFF	TGTGCCAGCAGCTTAGCGGTTAGCTCCTACAATGAGCAGTTCTTC
.	TRBD1	TRBV5-1	TRBJ2-7	CASSLRTGSYEQYF	TGCGCCAGCAGCCTCCGGACAGGGTCCTACGAGCAGTACTTC
once	.	TRBV6-5	TRBJ1-2	CASSYSSTGLYGYTF	TGTGCCAGCAGTTACTCATCGACAGGCTTGTATGGCTACACCTTC
many	.	TRBV29-1	TRBJ2-7	CSVEGESLEQYF	TGCAGCGTTGAGGGAGAGTCGCTCGAGCAGTACTTC
once	.	TRBV6-5	TRBJ1-2	CASGYSTGFDGYTF	TGTGCCAGCGGATACAGTACAGGGTTTGATGGCTACACCTTC
.	.	TRBV9	TRBJ2-2	CASSVEMGPDTGELFF	TGTGCCAGCAGCGTAGAAATGGGGCCGGACACCGGGGAGCTGTTTTTT
.	.	TRBV9	TRBJ2-7	CASSPRREPFSYEQYF	TGTGCCAGCAGCCCCCGGAGAGAGCCTTTCTCCTACGAGCAGTACTTC
.	.	TRBV11-1	TRBJ2-3	CASSSTGDTQYF	TGTGCCAGCAGCTCGACGGGGGATACGCAGTATTTT
.	.	TRBV5-1	TRBJ2-7	CASSSTASYEQYF	TGCGCCAGCAGCTCCACAGCTTCCTACGAGCAGTACTTC
once	TRBD2	TRBV9	TRBJ2-3	CASSAFPGTSGAASSQYF	TGTGCCAGCAGCGCCTTCCCCGGGACTAGCGGGGCAGCTTCGTCCCAGTATTTT
.	TRBD1	TRBV4-3	TRBJ1-4	CASSQGIGTGDEPHVKLFF	TGCGCCAGCAGCCAAGGAATAGGGACAGGGGACGAGCCTCATGTAAAACTGTTTTTT
.	TRBD2	TRBV29-1	TRBJ2-3	CSVKRGVGDTQYF	TGCAGCGTTAAGCGGGGGGTGGGAGATACGCAGTATTTT
.	TRBD1	TRBV5-8	TRBJ1-5	CASSQPLSTGGDHQPQHF	TGCGCCAGCAGCCAACCTCTATCGACAGGGGGGGACCATCAGCCCCAGCATTTT
once	TRBD1	TRBV9	TRBJ2-3	CASSVGQGDTDTQYF	TGTGCCAGCAGCGTGGGACAGGGCGACACAGATACGCAGTATTTT
.	.	TRBV5-5	TRBJ2-1	CASSLTQGSYNEQFF	TGTGCCAGCAGCTTGACACAGGGCTCCTACAATGAGCAGTTCTTC
.	TRBD1	TRBV5-6	TRBJ1-4	CASSAGTVTSTNEKLFF	TGTGCCAGCAGCGCCGGGACAGTCACCTCAACTAATGAAAAACTGTTTTTT
.	.	TRBV7-9	TRBJ1-4	CASSLGGHGIEKLFF	TGTGCCAGCAGCTTAGGGGGGCACGGGATCGAAAAACTGTTTTTT
.	.	TRBV7-6	TRBJ2-7	CASSLEAGIPYEQYF	TGTGCCAGCAGCTTAGAAGCAGGGATCCCCTACGAGCAGTACTTC
.	.	TRBV4-3	TRBJ1-2	CASSQDSDSNYGYTF	TGCGCCAGCAGCCAAGACTCTGACTCGAACTATGGCTACACCTTC
once	.	TRBV7-9	TRBJ1-2	CASSIRSEINYGYTF	TGTGCCAGCAGCATACGAAGTGAGATTAACTATGGCTACACCTTC